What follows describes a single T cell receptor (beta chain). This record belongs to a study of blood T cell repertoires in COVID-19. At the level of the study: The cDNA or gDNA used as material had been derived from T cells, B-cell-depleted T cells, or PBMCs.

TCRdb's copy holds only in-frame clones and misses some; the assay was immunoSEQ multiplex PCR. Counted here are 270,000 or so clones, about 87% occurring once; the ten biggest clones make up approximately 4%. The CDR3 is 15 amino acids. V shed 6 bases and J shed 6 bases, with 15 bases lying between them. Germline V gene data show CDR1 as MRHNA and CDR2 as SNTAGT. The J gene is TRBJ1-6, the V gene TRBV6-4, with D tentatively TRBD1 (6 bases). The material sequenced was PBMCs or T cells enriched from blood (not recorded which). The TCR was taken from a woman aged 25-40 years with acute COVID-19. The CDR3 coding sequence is TGTGCCAGCAGCCTCGACAGGAATGGTAATTCACCCCTCCACTTT. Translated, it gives CASSLDRNGNSPLHF.